This TCR beta chain appears in the sequencing data of a study of cytomegalovirus exposure and HLA in healthy donors. Whole-study results and caveats: Published work reported that the classifier diagnosed cytomegalovirus status with high specificity and sensitivity. A list of 150 or so TCR beta chains associated with cytomegalovirus was given. In vitro checks showed that a few CMV-associated chains really do target CMV antigens.

Repertoires were generated with immunoSEQ multiplex PCR, while TCRdb's copy carries only in-frame clones and drops some. This table has some 120,000 clones, about nine tenths appearing once. Concerning this clone: Antigen unknown.

The TCR originated in a man in his thirties or forties in good health and CMV-seronegative. Specimen: PBMCs.

The CDR3 coding sequence is TGTGCCAGCAACACCCCGGGACTAGCGATCCATGAGCAGTTCTTC. It specifies CASNTPGLAIHEQFF. This chain links TRBV7-9 with TRBJ2-1, with 10 bases aligning to TRBD2. Per the germline V gene, CDR1 is SEHNR and CDR2 is FQNEAQ (reference sequence). There are 15 residues in the CDR3. V lost 7 bases, J lost 8 bases, and 11 bases stayed unmatched.